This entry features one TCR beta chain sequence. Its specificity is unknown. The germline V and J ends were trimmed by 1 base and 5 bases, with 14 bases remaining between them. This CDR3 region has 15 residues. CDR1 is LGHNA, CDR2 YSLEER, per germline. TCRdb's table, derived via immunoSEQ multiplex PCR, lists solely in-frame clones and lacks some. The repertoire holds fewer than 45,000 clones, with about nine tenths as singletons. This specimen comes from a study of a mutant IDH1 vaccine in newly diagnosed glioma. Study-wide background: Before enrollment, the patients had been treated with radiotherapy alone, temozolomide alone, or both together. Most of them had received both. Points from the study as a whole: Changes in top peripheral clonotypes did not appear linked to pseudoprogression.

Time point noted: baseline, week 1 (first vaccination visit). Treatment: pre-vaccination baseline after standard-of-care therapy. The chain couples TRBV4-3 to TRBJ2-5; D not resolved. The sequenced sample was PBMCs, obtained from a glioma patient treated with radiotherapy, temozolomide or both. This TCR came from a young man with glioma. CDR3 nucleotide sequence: TGCGCCAGCAGCCAAGGGCGACTTGGTGGGGAGACCCAGTACTTC. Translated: CASSQGRLGGETQYF.